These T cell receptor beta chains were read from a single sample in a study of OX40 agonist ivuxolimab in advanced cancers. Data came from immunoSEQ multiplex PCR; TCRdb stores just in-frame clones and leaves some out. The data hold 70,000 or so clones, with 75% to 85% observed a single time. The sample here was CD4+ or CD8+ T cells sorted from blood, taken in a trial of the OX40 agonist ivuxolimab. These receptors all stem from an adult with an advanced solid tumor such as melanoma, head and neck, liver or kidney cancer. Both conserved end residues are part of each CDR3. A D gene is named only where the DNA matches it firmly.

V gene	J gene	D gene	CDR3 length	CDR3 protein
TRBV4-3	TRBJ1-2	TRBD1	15	CASSRGGTEPFDYTF
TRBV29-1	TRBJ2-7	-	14	CSVEGGPGADEQYF
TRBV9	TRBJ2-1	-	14	CASSVGVAELEQFF
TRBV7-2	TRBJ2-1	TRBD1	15	CASSPRTGDNNEQFF
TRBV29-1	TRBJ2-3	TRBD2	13	CSAHSGGTDTQYF
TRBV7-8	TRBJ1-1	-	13	CASSSAKGSEAFF
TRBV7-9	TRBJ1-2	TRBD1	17	CASSSPYATGVNYGYTF
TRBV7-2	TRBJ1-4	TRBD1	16	CASSSALPGQGAELFF
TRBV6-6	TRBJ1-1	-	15	CASSYSPGTNTEAFF
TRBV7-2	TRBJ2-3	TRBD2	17	CASSHAVYGGATDTQYF
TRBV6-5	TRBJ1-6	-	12	CASSPPGGALHF
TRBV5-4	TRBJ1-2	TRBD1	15	CASSWGQGSLYGYTF
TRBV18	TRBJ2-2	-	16	CASSPMGGHNTGELFF
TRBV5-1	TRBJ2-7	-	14	CASSLGGTSYEQYF
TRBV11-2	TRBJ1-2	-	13	CASSSQDFYGYTF
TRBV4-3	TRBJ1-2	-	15	CASSQEPTGYWSYTF
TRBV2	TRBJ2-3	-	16	CASSELREFSTDTQYF
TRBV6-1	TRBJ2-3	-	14	CASRATRGTDTQYF
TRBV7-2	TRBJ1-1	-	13	CASSLVGGGAAFF
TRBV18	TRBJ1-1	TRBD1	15	CASPREQGANTEAFF
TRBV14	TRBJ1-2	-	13	CASSPRTNYGYTF
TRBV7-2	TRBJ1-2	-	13	CASSFQQEGGYTF
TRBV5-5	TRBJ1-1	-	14	CASSFWEGVTEAFF
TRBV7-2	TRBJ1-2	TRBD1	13	CASSSGQGGGYTF
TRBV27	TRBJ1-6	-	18	CASSLSYYYVSYNSPLHF
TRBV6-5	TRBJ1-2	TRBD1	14	CASTLAEGAGGYTF
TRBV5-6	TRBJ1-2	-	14	CASSAKDGNYGYTF
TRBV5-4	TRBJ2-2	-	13	CASSLAGTGELFF
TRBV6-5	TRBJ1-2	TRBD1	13	CASSSTGNYGYTF
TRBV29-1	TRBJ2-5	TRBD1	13	CSGNRGIQETQYF
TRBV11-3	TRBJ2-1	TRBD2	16	CASSAGLAGGDNEQFF
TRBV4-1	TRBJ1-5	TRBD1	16	CASSPGQGSLNQPQHF
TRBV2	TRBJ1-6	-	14	CASSEEGFDSPLHF
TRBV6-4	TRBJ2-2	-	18	CASIWDLPRSGCTGELFF
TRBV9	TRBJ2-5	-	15	CASSPGPTSGETQYF
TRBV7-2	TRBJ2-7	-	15	CASSLGIGVDNEQYF
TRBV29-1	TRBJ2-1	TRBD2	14	CTVLGGSSYNEQFF
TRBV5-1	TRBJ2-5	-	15	CASSLAPGGQETQYF
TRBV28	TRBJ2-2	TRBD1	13	CASRDSFTGELFF
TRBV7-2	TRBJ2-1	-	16	CASSLGPGEYYNEQFF
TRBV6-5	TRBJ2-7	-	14	CASSYVVGSYEQYF
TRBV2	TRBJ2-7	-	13	CASSGLGLYEQYF
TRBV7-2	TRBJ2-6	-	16	CASSLSGGFGANVLTF
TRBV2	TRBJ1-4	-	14	CASSDWDLNEKLFF
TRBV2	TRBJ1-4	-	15	CASSAQGMTNEKLFF
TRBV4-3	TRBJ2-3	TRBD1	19	CASSPNPGQAPLSTDTQYF
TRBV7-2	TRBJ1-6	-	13	CASSLGLESPLHF
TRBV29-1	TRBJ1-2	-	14	CSVESRGPNYGYTF
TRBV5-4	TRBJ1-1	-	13	CASSPMGGSEAFF
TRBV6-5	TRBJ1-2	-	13	CASSYSGKQGYTF
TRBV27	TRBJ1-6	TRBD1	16	CASRRLSGQGDSPLHF
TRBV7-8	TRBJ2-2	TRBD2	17	CASSFPSGGGPTGELFF
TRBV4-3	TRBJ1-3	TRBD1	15	CASSPSTGSGNTIYF
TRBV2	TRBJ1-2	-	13	CASTGAFNYGYTF
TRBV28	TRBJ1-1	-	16	CASSSGGGGAGTEAFF
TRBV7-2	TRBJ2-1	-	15	CASSFSRPSYNEQFF
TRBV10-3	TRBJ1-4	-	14	CAISSQATNEKLFF
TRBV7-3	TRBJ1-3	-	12	CASSDRRNTIYF